Listed below are T cell receptor beta chains from one sample, sequenced in a study of PD-1 blockade in classical Hodgkin lymphoma. This table comes from immunoSEQ multiplex PCR, and its TCRdb copy is limited to in-frame clones, with some not included. The sample consists of about 28,000 clones, more than 60% of them appearing once. This specimen consisted of CD4+ T cells from blood, obtained before the fourth cycle of nivolumab. These receptors all come from a human donor with classical Hodgkin lymphoma. The CDR3 runs from the conserved cysteine through the conserved F or W.

j_gene | len | v_gene | CDR3aa
TRBJ2-3 | 16 | TRBV28 | CASSLYSAGGPYTQYF
TRBJ2-3 | 16 | TRBV7-2 | CASSLLQVELTDTQYF
TRBJ2-7 | 14 | TRBV10-3 | CAISEYRWAHEQYF
TRBJ1-1 | 15 | TRBV9 | CASSVAREGVGQAFF
TRBJ2-7 | 13 | TRBV23-1 | CASSLGLPYEQYF
TRBJ2-3 | 14 | TRBV19 | CASSRHRGADTQYF
TRBJ2-7 | 14 | TRBV28 | CASSSSGTSLEQYF
TRBJ1-4 | 14 | TRBV10-3 | CATGDSIVGEKLFF
TRBJ1-5 | 15 | TRBV10-2 | CASSESIMEYQPQHF
TRBJ2-2 | 14 | TRBV18 | CASSPRETTGELFF
TRBJ2-5 | 14 | TRBV5-8 | CASSIWTNQETQYF
TRBJ1-2 | 14 | TRBV7-8 | CASSNTGSVYGYTF
TRBJ2-3 | 16 | TRBV6-1 | CASSEWIGGLGDTQYF
- | 15 | TRBV7-9 | CASSKDRAMIYEQYF
TRBJ1-4 | 14 | TRBV6-1 | CASSVDRGQGKLFF
TRBJ2-1 | 15 | TRBV13 | CASSLGGGTYNEQFF
TRBJ1-1 | 11 | TRBV30 | CAWSLQFEAFF
TRBJ1-5 | 12 | TRBV7-2 | CASAKTNQPQHF
TRBJ1-2 | 17 | TRBV10-3 | CAISESFVRTGNYGYTF
TRBJ1-1 | 13 | TRBV5-1 | CASSLGENTEAFF
TRBJ1-2 | 13 | TRBV5-1 | CASRASDGRPYTF
TRBJ2-7 | 11 | TRBV7-9 | CASSLQGKSDF
TRBJ2-1 | 18 | TRBV21-1 | CASSKARAAGENNNEQFF
TRBJ1-1 | 12 | TRBV10-2 | CASSVAQVGAFF
TRBJ2-1 | 13 | TRBV7-3 | CASSLTGPREQFF
TRBJ2-6 | 13 | TRBV7-6 | CASSLVRGGVLTF
TRBJ2-1 | 16 | TRBV19 | CASDHPTGSSYNEQFF
TRBJ2-7 | 13 | TRBV28 | CASSWQGAQEQYF
TRBJ1-5 | 11 | TRBV20-1 | CSARPGRPQHF
TRBJ2-3 | 17 | TRBV11-3 | CASSFGLAGHSTDTQYF
TRBJ2-2 | 17 | TRBV7-8 | CASSLGGDSAQTGELFF
TRBJ1-3 | 14 | TRBV9 | CASSGTGTGNTIYF
TRBJ2-2 | 13 | TRBV4-2 | CASRLRESGELFF